This T cell receptor (beta chain) was identified during a study of identical twins. Study-level points and caveats: Within cord blood, abundant beta clonotypes carried fewer insertions, but memory repertoires showed no such trend.

Germline V gene data show CDR1 as SEHNR and CDR2 as FQNEAQ (reference sequence). V was shortened by 2 bases and J by 0 bases, with 4 bases between the two germline ends. This CDR3 spans 14 amino acids. A universal primer site was incorporated via template switching, and the cDNA contained unique molecular identifiers. MiXCR was run by TCRdb on the 5' RACE reads, yielding one entry per CDR3 protein. The table has about 890,000 distinct CDR3 sequences, around an eighth seen once. As regards this clonotype: Its antigen is unidentified.

The same sample was also used in a study of yellow fever vaccine responses in identical twins.

The sequence was obtained from a woman between 18 and 29 years old in good health. Sequenced input: PBMCs. The J gene is TRBJ1-4, the V gene TRBV7-9; D not certain. As DNA, the CDR3 is TGTGCCAGCAGCTTATTGGCAACTAATGAAAAACTGTTTTTT. Its protein product is CASSLLATNEKLFF.